The 21 T cell receptor beta chains reported below all come from one sample, sequenced in a study of T cells expressing NK-cell markers. Each CDR3 protein gets one entry in TCRdb, which reprocessed the 5' RACE reads and gives no DNA. Its clone listing holds about 260,000 distinct CDR3 sequences. Source material: blood T cells: a sorted CD56 or NKG2C T cell subset, CD4+ or CD8+ T cells, or bulk PBMC T cells (not recorded which). These receptors came from a man aged 18 to 35 in good health.

The chain employs TRBV28 and TRBJ2-3; lacking DNA, the TRBD1 call made by TCRdb goes unchecked. The V gene's germline CDR1 is MDHEN and CDR2 SYDVKM. This CDR3 is built from 14 residues. This CDR3 is CASNGGLRTDTQYF.

The chain joins TRBV6-2 or TRBV6-3 to TRBJ1-3. CDR3 length: 12 residues. From germline, CDR1 is MNHEY and CDR2 SVGEGT. CDR3 sequence: CASSNSGNTIYF.

The chain uses TRBV20-1 and TRBJ2-3; TCRdb's assignment of TRBD2 cannot be checked, as there is no DNA. Germline assignment: CDR1 DFQATT and CDR2 SNEGSKA (reference sequence). The CDR3 is made up of 14 amino acids. CDR3 region: CSARGRRGTDTQYF.

This chain links TRBV5-6 with TRBJ2-2; TCRdb proposes TRBD2, but this gene call is untestable without DNA. Germline CDR1 SGHDT, CDR2 YYEEEE. The CDR3 covers 18 residues. CDR3 sequence reads: CASSSSAIAGVRTGELFF.

The chain carries TRBV4-3 and TRBJ2-5; no DNA is available, so the TRBD1 call from TCRdb remains unchecked. Germline values: CDR1 LGHNA, CDR2 YSLEER. The CDR3 loop spans 16 amino acids. CDR3 sequence: CASSLVGGLGQETQYF.

The chain recombines TRBV4-3 with TRBJ1-5. The V gene's germline CDR1 is LGHNA and CDR2 YSLEER. The CDR3 sequence is 13 residues long. CDR3 sequence reads: CASSQDLRQPQHF.

The rearrangement links TRBV20-1 to TRBJ2-3. CDR1 is DFQATT, CDR2 SNEGSKA, per germline (reference sequence). The CDR3 is made up of 14 amino acids. The CDR3 spells CSARVVTSTDTQYF.

The chain's CDR3 is CASSLVGGFRNEQFF. J is TRBJ2-1 and V is TRBV27; TCRdb outputs TRBD1, but without DNA this stays unchecked. CDR3 length: 15 residues. Germline CDR1 MNHEY, CDR2 SMNVEV (reference sequence).

The chain recombines TRBV12-3 or TRBV12-4 with TRBJ2-5; the D gene TCRdb calls, TRBD2, cannot be checked with no DNA. This CDR3 contains 16 residues. Here the CDR3 reads CASSLLPSGSRETQYF.

The CDR3 loop reads CASSTGASKNQPQHF. V usage is TRBV12-3 or TRBV12-4 and J usage is TRBJ1-5; TCRdb proposes TRBD1, but this gene call is untestable without DNA. The length of the CDR3 is 15 residues.

V and J are TRBV29-1 and TRBJ2-7; TCRdb returns TRBD1, unconfirmable since there is no DNA. This CDR3 has 12 residues. Germline V gene lookup returns CDR1 SQVTM and CDR2 ANQGSEA. The CDR3 reads CSVRGSHYEQYF.

The chain uses TRBV12-3 or TRBV12-4 and TRBJ1-5. The CDR3 is 13 amino acids. The CDR3 reads CASGNSYNQPQHF.

The chain is built from TRBV20-1 and TRBJ2-1; TCRdb returns TRBD2, unconfirmable since there is no DNA. This CDR3 spans 16 amino acids. Germline CDR1 reads DFQATT; CDR2 reads SNEGSKA (reference sequence). The CDR3 loop is CSARDYRGRAQGEQFF.

The V and J genes are TRBV18 and TRBJ2-5. CDR1 and CDR2 (germline): KGHSH, LQKENI. This CDR3 is built from 16 residues. The CDR3 protein is CASSTTTLILQETQYF. The full variable domain, in which reference TRBV18 and TRBJ2-5 provide the parts outside the CDR3, is NAGVMQNPRHLVRRRGQEARLRCSPMKGHSHVYWYRQLPEEGLKFMVYLQKENIIDESGMPKERFSAEFPKEGPSILRIQQVVRGDSAAYFCASSTTTLILQETQYFGPGTRLLVL.

This chain joins TRBV28 and TRBJ1-5; TCRdb returns TRBD1, unconfirmable since there is no DNA. This CDR3 contains 17 residues. The germline V gene encodes CDR1 MDHEN and CDR2 SYDVKM. CDR3 in amino acids: CASSLFFGQGSNQPQHF.

The gene calls are TRBV5-1 and TRBJ2-7. The CDR3 has 14 amino acids. CDR1 is SGHRS and CDR2 is YFSETQ in the germline V gene. CDR3 protein: CASSLGEAGGEQYF.

This chain uses TRBV20-1 with TRBJ2-5. The CDR3 has 13 residues. Looked up from germline, CDR1 is DFQATT and CDR2 is SNEGSKA (reference sequence). Here the CDR3 reads CSASSSRWVSQYF.

J is TRBJ2-7 and V is TRBV20-1. CDR3 length equals 17 residues. Germline values: CDR1 DFQATT, CDR2 SNEGSKA (reference sequence). This chain's CDR3 is CSARDHTSVVNFYEQYF.

The chain joins TRBV20-1 to TRBJ2-7; TCRdb names TRBD1, which stays unverified in the absence of DNA. The V gene's germline CDR1 is DFQATT and CDR2 SNEGSKA (reference sequence). This CDR3 region has 14 residues. The CDR3 region is CSARHRGLQVEQYF.

This chain links TRBV12-3 or TRBV12-4 with TRBJ2-7; TCRdb selects TRBD1, and the lack of DNA leaves this call unchecked. This CDR3 has 15 residues. Here the CDR3 reads CASSFSRLLGAEQYF.

V gene TRBV12-3 or TRBV12-4 combines with J gene TRBJ2-1; TCRdb reports TRBD2, a call that lacks DNA to check it against. The CDR3 spans 17 residues. The CDR3 sequence: CASSLDLAGVTYNEQFF.